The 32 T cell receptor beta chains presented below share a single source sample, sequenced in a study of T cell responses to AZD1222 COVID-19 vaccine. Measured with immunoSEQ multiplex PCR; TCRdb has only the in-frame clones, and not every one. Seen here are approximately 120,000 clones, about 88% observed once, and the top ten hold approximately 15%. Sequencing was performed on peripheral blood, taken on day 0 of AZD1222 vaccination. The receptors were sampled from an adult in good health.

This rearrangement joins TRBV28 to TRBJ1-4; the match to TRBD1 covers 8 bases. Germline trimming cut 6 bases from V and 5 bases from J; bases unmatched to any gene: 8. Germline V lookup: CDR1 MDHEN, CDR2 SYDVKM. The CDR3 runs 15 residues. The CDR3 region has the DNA TGTGCCAGCAGACCTCCGGGACAGGTGAATGAAAAACTGTTTTTT. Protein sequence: CASRPPGQVNEKLFF.

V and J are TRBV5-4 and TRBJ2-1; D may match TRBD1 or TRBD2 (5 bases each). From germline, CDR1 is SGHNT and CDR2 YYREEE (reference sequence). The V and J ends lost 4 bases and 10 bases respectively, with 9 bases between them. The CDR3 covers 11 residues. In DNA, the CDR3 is TGTGCCAGCAGCCCGGGGCGCGAGCAGTTCTTC. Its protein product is CASSPGREQFF.

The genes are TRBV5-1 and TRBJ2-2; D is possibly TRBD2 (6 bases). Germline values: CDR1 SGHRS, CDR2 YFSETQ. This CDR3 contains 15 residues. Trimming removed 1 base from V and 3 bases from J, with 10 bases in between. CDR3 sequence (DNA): TGCGCCAGCAGCTTGCTAGCGCAGTACACCGGGGAGCTGTTTTTT. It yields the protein CASSLLAQYTGELFF.

CDR3 in amino acids: CAWSRSNYGYTF. CDR3 sequence (DNA): TGTGCCTGGAGCAGATCTAACTATGGCTACACCTTC. The chain carries TRBV30 and TRBJ1-2; D unclear. CDR3 length: 12 amino acids. V was clipped by 3 bases and J by 0 bases, with 5 bases between them. CDR1 and CDR2 (germline): GTSNPN, SVGIG (reference sequence).

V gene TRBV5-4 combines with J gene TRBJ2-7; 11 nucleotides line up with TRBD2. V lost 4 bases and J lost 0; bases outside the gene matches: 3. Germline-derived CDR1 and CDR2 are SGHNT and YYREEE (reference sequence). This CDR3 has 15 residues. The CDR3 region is CASSLLAGASYEQYF. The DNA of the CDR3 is TGTGCCAGCAGCCTACTAGCGGGGGCCTCCTACGAGCAGTACTTC.

The CDR3 region has the DNA TGTGCCAGCAGCCAAGAAAACTCCTATGGCTACACCTTC. It translates to CASSQENSYGYTF. The rearrangement uses TRBV3-1 (or the pseudogene TRBV3-2) and TRBJ1-2; no definite D call. This CDR3 region has 13 residues. Per the germline V gene, CDR1 is LGHDT and CDR2 is YNNKEL (reference sequence). Trimming removed 0 bases from V and 4 bases from J, with 6 bases in between.

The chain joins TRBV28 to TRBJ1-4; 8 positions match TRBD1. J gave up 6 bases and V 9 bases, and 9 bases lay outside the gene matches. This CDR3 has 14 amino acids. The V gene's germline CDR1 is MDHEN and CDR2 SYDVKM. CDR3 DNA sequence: TGTGCCAGTCTGTACTCACAGGGGGATGAAAAACTGTTTTTT. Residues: CASLYSQGDEKLFF.

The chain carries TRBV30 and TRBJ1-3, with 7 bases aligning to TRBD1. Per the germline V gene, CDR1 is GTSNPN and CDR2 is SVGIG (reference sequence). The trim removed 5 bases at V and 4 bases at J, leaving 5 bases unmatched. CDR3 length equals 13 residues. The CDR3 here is CAWYRGTGNTIYF. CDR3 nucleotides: TGTGCCTGGTACAGGGGAACGGGAAACACCATATATTTT.

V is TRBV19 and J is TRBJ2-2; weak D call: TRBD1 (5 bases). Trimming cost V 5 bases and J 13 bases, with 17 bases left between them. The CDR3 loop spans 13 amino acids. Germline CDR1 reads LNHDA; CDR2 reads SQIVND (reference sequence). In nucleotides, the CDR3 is TGTGCCAGTAGTTCCTCGGACATCCCGGGGCTGTTTTTT. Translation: CASSSSDIPGLFF.

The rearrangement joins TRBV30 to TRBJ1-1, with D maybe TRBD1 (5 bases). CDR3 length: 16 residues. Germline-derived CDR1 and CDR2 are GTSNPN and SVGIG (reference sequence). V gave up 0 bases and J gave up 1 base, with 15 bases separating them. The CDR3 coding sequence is TGTGCCTGGAGTGTATGGGGGACGGATCGGAACACTGAAGCTTTCTTT. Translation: CAWSVWGTDRNTEAFF.

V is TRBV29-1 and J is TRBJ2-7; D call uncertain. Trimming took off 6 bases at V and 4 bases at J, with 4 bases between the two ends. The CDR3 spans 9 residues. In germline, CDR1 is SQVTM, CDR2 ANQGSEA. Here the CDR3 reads CSVGYEQYV. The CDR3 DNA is TGCAGCGTGGGGTACGAGCAGTACGTC.

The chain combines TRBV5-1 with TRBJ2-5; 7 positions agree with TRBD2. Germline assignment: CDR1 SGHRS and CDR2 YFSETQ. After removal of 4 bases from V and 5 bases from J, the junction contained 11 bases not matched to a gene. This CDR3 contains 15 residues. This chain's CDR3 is CASSRTGGTQETQYF. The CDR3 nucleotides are TGCGCCAGCAGCCGAACCGGGGGGACGCAGGAGACCCAGTACTTC.

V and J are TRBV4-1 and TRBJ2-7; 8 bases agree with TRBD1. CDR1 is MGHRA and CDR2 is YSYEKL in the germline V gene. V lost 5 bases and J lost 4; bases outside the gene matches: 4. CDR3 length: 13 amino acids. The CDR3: CASSDGQGYEQYF. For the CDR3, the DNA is TGCGCCAGCAGCGACGGACAGGGATACGAGCAGTACTTC.

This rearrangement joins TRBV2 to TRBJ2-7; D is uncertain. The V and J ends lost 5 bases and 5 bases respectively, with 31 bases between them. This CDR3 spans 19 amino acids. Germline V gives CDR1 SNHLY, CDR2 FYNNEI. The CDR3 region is CASSKSRAVRRLPLDEQYV. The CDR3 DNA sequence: TGTGCCAGCAGTAAGAGTCGGGCAGTTCGACGCCTTCCCCTTGACGAGCAGTACGTC.

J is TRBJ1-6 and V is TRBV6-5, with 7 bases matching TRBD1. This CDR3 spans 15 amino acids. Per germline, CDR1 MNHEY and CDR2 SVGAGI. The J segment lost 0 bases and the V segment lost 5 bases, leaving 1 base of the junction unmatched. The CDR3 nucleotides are TGTGCCAGCAGTCGGGACAGCTCCTATAATTCACCCCTCCACTTT. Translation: CASSRDSSYNSPLHF.

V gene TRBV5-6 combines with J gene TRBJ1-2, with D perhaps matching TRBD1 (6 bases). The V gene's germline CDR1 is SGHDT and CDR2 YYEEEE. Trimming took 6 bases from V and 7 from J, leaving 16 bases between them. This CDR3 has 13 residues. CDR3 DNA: TGTGCCAGCAATTTGCAGGGGATGTTTGGCTACACCTTC. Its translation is CASNLQGMFGYTF.

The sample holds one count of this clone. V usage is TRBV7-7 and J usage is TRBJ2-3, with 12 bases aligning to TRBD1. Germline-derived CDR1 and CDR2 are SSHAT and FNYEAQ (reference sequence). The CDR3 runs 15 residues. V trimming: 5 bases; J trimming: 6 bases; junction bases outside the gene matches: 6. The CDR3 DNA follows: TGTGCCAGCAGCCCAGGGGGACAGGGGGCTGATACGCAGTATTTT. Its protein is CASSPGGQGADTQYF. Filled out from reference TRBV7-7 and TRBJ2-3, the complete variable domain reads GAGVSQSPRYKVTKRGQDVTLRCDPISSHATLYWYQQALGQGPEFLTYFNYEAQPDKSGLPSDRFSAERPEGSISTLTIQRTEQRDSAMYRCASSPGGQGADTQYFGPGTRLTVL.

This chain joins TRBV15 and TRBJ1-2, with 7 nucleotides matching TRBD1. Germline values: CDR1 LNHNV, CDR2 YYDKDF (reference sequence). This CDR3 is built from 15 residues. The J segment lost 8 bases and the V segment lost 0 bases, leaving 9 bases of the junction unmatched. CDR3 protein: CATSRELTGLKGYTF. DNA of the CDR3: TGTGCCACCAGCAGAGAGTTGACAGGGTTGAAAGGCTACACCTTC.

The CDR3, as DNA: TGTGCCAGCAGCGAATTTCAGGGGAGCTCCTACGAGCAGTACTTC. Encoded protein: CASSEFQGSSYEQYF. This chain connects TRBV2 to TRBJ2-7; TRBD1 might be the D (6 bases). The CDR3 totals 15 residues. The germline gives CDR1 SNHLY, CDR2 FYNNEI. Trimming took off 6 bases at V and 0 bases at J, with 15 bases between the two ends.

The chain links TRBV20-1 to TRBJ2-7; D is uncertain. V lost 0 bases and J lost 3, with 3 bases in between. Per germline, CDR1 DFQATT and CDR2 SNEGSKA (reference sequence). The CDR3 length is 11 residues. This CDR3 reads CSARDSYEQYF. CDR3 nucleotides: TGCAGTGCTAGAGACAGCTACGAGCAGTACTTC.

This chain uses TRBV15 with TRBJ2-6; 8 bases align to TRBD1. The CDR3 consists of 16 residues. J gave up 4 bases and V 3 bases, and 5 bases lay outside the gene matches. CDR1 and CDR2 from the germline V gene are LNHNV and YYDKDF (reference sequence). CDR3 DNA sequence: TGTGCCACCAGCAGGCAGGGGGCGGAAGGGGCCAACGTCCTGACTTTC. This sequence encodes CATSRQGAEGANVLTF.

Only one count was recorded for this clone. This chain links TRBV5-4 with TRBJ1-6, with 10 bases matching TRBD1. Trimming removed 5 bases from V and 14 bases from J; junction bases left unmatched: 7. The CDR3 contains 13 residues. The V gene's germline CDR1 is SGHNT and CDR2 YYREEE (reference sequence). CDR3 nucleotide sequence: TGTGCCAGCAGGGGGACAGGGGTTGATGCCCTCCACTTT. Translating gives CASRGTGVDALHF.

Here the CDR3 reads CASSFGSTYEQYV. The CDR3 DNA follows: TGTGCCAGCAGCTTCGGTAGCACCTACGAGCAGTACGTC. V and J are TRBV13 and TRBJ2-7, with D hard to call. The CDR3 covers 13 residues. Germline V gene sequence: CDR1 PRHDT, CDR2 FYEKMQ (reference sequence). V lost 3 bases and J lost 2, with 8 bases in between.

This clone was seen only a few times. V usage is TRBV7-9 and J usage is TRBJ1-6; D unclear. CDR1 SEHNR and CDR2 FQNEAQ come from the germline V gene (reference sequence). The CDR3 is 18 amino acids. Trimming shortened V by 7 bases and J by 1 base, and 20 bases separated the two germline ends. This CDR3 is CASTEGHRRGSYNSPLHF. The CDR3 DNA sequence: TGTGCCAGCACCGAGGGTCATCGACGAGGGTCCTATAATTCACCCCTCCACTTT.

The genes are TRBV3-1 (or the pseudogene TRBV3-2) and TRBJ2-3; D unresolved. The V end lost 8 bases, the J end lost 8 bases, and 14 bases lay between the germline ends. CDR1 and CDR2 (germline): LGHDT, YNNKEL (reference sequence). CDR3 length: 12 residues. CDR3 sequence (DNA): TGTGCCAGCGGACGACACTTTGGTACGCAGTATTTT. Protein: CASGRHFGTQYF.

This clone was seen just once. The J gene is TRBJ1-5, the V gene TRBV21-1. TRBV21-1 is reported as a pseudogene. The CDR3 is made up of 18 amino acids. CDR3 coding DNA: TGTGCCAGCAGTCTCAAAGGGTGCGGGCGTTATAGCAATCAGCCCCAGCATTTT. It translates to CASSLKGCGRYSNQPQHF.

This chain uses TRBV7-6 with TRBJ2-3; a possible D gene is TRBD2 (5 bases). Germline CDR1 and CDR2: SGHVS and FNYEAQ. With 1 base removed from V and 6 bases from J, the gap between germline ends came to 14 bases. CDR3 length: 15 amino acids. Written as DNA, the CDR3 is TGTGCCAGCAGCTTAGTTGTTGGGCGAGGGGATACGCAGTATTTT. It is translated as CASSLVVGRGDTQYF. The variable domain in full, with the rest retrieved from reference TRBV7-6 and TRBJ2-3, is GAGVSQSPRYKVTKRGQDVALRCDPISGHVSLYWYRQALGQGPEFLTYFNYEAQQDKSGLPNDRFSAERPEGSISTLTIQRTEQRDSAMYRCASSLVVGRGDTQYFGPGTRLTVL.

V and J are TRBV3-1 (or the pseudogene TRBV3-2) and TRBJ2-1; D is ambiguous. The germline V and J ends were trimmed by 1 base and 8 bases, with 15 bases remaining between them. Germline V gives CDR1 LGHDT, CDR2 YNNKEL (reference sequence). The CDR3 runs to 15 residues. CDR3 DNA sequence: TGTGCCAGCAGCCAAGGGGCTCCAGGAGTTTATGAGCAGTTCTTC. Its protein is CASSQGAPGVYEQFF.

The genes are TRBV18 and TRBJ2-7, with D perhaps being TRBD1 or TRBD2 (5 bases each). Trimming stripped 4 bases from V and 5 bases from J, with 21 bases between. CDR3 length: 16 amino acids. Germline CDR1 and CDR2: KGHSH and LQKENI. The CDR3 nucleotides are TGTGCCAGCTCACGAAGAGGGGCAGAAGGGCCCGACGAGCAGTACGTC. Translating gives CASSRRGAEGPDEQYV.

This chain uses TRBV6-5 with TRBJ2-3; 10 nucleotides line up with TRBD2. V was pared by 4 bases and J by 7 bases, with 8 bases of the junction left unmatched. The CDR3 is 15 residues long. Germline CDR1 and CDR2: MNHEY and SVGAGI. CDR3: CASSSSGRARYTQYF. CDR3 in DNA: TGTGCCAGCAGTTCAAGCGGGAGGGCCAGGTATACGCAGTATTTT.

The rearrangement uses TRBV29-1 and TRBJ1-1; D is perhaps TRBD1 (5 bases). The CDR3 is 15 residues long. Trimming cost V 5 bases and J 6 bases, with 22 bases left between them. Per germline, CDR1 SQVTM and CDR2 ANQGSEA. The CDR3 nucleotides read TGCAGCGTTCTCGGATTTCCCGGACACCGAGCTGAAGCTTTCTTT. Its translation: CSVLGFPGHRAEAFF.

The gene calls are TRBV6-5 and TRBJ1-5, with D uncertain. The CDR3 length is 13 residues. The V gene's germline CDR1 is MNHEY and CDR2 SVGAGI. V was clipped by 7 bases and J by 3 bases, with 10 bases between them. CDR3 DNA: TGTGCCAGCATCCGGGCCGTCAATCAGCCCCAGCATTTT. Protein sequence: CASIRAVNQPQHF.